The clone carrying this T cell receptor (beta chain) was picked up many times. Its target is not known. The CDR3 is made up of 13 amino acids. The germline V gene has CDR1 SGHAT and CDR2 FQNNGV. V shed 2 bases and J shed 7 bases, with 8 bases lying between them. Disease duration under 2 months; hyperthyroidism patients were aged 18 to 65. These data belong to a study of T cells in Graves' hyperthyroidism and ophthalmopathy. Authors of the study amplified TCR beta CDR3 regions from RNA transcripts. First-round RT-PCR with HTBI primers amplified the TCR CDR3 region. TCRdb processed the multiplex PCR reads anew with MiXCR; each CDR3 protein has one entry. The sample yields 340,000 or so distinct CDR3 sequences, 16% seen once. The study's findings and limits: Also found in blood were most expanded thyroid clonotypes above 0.001. Researchers report that a 13 V-J model separated ophthalmopathy from stable hyperthyroidism.

The chain employs TRBV11-2 and TRBJ1-4, with D uncertain. The sequence was collected from a man aged 25-40 years with Graves' hyperthyroidism. Sequencing was done on a sample of blood. The DNA of the CDR3 is TGTGCCAGCAGCTTATTTCTGGGTGAAAAACTGTTTTTT. It specifies CASSLFLGEKLFF. The full variable domain, rest sourced from reference TRBV11-2 and TRBJ1-4, is EAGVAQSPRYKIIEKRQSVAFWCNPISGHATLYWYQQILGQGPKLLIQFQNNGVVDDSQLPKDRFSAERLKGVDSTLKIQPAKLEDSAVYLCASSLFLGEKLFFGSGTQLSVL.